This T cell receptor (beta chain) derives from a study of blood T cell repertoires in COVID-19. Looking at the study overall: Spain, Italy and the United States supplied samples that represented acute and convalescent COVID-19. In each case, the material was cDNA or gDNA derived from T cells, B-cell-depleted T cells, or PBMCs.

Per the original methods: Estimation of nucleated cell counts was performed using reference gene primer amplification. Profiling relied on immunoSEQ multiplex PCR, and the TCRdb table lists in-frame clones only, not all of them. From that table come the V and J calls and clone size; the DNA was used to work out D and trimming. The profile shows 150,000 or so clones, roughly 79% of them singletons. V was cut by 7 bases and J by 3 bases, with 9 bases left in between. The length of the CDR3 is 13 residues. Sequenced: peripheral blood. This receptor was identified in a woman of 80 years or more with acute or convalescent COVID-19. V gene TRBV12-3 or TRBV12-4 combines with J gene TRBJ2-2; the D gene is possibly TRBD2 (5 bases). The DNA for the CDR3 is TGTGCCAGCATTCGAGGGCACACCGGGGAGCTGTTTTTT. Translated: CASIRGHTGELFF.